Given below is one T cell receptor beta chain in context. This record belongs to a study of human T cells and chemical hapten exposure. This sample's time point: patch test 1, 2 weeks after DPC sensitization. Sample treatment: therapeutic diphenylcyclopropenone sensitization with weekly scalp DPC. Total RNA extraction was carried out from unfractionated whole blood. Unique molecular identifiers were linked by the library to individual cDNA molecules. TCRdb re-called the RACE reads through MiXCR, storing one row per CDR3 protein. Counted here are some 200,000 distinct CDR3 sequences, about a fifth occurring once; the ten biggest clones make up approximately 6.7%. The receptor was derived from a woman aged 45-65 years with alopecia areata. Some clones in this sample may be carry-over from other donors' samples. Sequencing was performed on whole blood, taken in connection with sensitization to the hapten diphenylcyclopropenone (DPC).

The CDR3: CATSRGGQGGGGDTQYF. The CDR3 bases are TGTGCCACCAGCCGAGGGGGACAGGGGGGTGGCGGAGATACGCAGTATTTT. The gene calls are TRBV15 and TRBJ2-3, with TRBD1 matching over 11 bases. Germline V gives CDR1 LNHNV, CDR2 YYDKDF (reference sequence). The CDR3 is 17 residues long. The junction had 12 bases not matched to a gene; V was cut back by 5 bases and J by 5 bases.